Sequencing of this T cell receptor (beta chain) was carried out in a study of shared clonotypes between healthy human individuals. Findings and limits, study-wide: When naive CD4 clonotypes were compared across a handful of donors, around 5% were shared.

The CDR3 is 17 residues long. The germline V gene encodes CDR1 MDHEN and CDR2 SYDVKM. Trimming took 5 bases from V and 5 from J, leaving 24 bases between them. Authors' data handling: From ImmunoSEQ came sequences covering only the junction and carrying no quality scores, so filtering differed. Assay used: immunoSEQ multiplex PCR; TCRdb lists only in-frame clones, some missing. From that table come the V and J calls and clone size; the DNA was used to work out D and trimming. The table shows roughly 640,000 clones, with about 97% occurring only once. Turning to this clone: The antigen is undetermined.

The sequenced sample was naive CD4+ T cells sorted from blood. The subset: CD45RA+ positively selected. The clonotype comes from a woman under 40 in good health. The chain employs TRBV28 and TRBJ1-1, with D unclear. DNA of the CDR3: TGTGCCAGCAGTCCCCCCCCGGGTAGGGAAGGAAGGACTGAAGCTTTCTTT. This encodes CASSPPPGREGRTEAFF.